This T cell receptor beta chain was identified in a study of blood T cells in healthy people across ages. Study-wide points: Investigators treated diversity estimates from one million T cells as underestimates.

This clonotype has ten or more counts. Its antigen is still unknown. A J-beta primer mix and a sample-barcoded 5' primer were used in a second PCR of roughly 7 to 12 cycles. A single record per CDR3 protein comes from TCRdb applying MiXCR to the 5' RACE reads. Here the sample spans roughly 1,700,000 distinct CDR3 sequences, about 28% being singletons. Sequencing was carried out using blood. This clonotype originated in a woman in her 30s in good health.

The CDR3 coding sequence is TGTGCCAGCAACGAGCCTCCTGGGGCCAACGTCCTGACTTTC. Protein product: CASNEPPGANVLTF. The V and J genes are TRBV12-3 or TRBV12-4 and TRBJ2-6, with no clear D. The CDR3 extends over 14 amino acids. Trimming took off 7 bases at V and 2 bases at J, with 9 bases between the two ends.